This T cell receptor beta chain was identified during a study of spatial heterogeneity in lung cancer. TCRdb redid the calling of the 5' RACE reads with MiXCR, one entry per CDR3 protein. The sample carries some 22,000 distinct CDR3 sequences, approximately 4.8% recorded once. Time point here: sample taken at primary tumor resection. CDR3 length equals 13 residues. The V gene's germline CDR1 is SGDLS and CDR2 YYNGEE. V was cut by 2 bases and J by 4 bases, with 8 bases left in between. The sample was PBMCs, taken at surgery. V usage is TRBV9 and J usage is TRBJ2-3; D unclear. The clonotype comes from a male donor with early-stage non-small cell lung cancer. CDR3 DNA sequence: TGTGCCAGCAGCGTTACAGAGGCAGATACGCAGTATTTT. Translation gives CASSVTEADTQYF.